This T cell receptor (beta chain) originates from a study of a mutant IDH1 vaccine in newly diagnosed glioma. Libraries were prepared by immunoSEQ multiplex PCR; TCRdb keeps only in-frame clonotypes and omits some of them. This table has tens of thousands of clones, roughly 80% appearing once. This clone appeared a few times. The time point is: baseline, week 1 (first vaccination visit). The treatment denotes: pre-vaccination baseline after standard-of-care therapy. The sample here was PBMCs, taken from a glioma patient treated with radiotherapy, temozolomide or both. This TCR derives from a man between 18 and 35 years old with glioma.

CDR3 DNA: TGTGCCAGCAGCTTAGAGGGCACCGCCTACGAGCAGTACTTC. Residues: CASSLEGTAYEQYF. This chain links TRBV7-9 with TRBJ2-7; no firm D call. The V end lost 1 base, the J end lost 2 bases, and 9 bases lay between the germline ends. This CDR3 is built from 14 residues. Germline CDR1 SEHNR, CDR2 FQNEAQ (reference sequence).